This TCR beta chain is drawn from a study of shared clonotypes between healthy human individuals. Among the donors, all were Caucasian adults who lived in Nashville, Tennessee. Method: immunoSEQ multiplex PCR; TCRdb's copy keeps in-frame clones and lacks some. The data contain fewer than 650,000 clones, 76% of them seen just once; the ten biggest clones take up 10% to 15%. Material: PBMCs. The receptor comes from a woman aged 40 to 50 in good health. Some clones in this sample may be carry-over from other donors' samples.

The CDR3 coding sequence is TGTGCCAGCAGCTCCGGGACTAGCGTCCCAAATGAGCAGTTCTTC. It translates to CASSSGTSVPNEQFF. The V call is TRBV7-9, the J call TRBJ2-1; 10 nucleotides agree with TRBD2. V lost 4 bases to trimming and J lost 7 bases; unmatched junction nucleotides: 7. CDR1 is SEHNR and CDR2 is FQNEAQ in the germline V gene (reference sequence). This CDR3 is built from 15 residues.